This T cell receptor (beta chain) is from a study of blood T cell repertoires in COVID-19. Study-level information: Italy, Spain and the United States were the sources of the convalescent and acute COVID-19 samples.

The CDR3 totals 15 residues. Per the germline V gene, CDR1 is SNHLY and CDR2 is FYNNEI. V shed 3 bases and J shed 7 bases, with 15 bases lying between them. As handled by the study authors: Amplifying reference gene primers gave estimates of nucleated cell counts. Assay: immunoSEQ multiplex PCR; the TCRdb copy retains only in-frame clones and omits some. The V and J calls and clone size are taken from that table; D and trimming were inferred from the DNA. The table records around 300,000 clones, around 89% of them present only once. Participants spanned ages about 18 to 89 years and resided in over 20 US areas. Which cohort a participant joined came from the clinical history participants gave.

The specimen sequenced was PBMCs or T cells enriched from blood (not recorded which). This TCR came from a woman in her sixties or seventies in a cohort exposed to, infected with or recovered from COVID-19 (not recorded which). The chain is built from TRBV2 and TRBJ1-4, with D possibly matching TRBD1 (6 bases). This chain's CDR3 is CASSDYGGQGEKLFF. DNA of the CDR3: TGTGCCAGCAGTGACTATGGGGGCCAGGGTGAAAAACTGTTTTTT.